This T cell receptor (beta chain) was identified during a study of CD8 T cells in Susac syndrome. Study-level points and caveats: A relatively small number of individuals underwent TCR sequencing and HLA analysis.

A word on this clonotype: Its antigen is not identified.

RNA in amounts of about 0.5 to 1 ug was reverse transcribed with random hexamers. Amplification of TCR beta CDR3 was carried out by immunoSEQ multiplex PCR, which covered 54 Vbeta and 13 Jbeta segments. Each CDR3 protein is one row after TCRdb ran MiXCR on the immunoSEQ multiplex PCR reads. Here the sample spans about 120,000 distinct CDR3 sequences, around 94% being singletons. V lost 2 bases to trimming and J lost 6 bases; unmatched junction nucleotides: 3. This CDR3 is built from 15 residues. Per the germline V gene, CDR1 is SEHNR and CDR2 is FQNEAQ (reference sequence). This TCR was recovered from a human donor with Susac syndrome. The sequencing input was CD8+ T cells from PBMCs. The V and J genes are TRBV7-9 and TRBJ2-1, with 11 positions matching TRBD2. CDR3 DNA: TGTGCCAGCAGCTTACTAGCGGGGGGCGGCAATGAGCAGTTCTTC. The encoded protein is CASSLLAGGGNEQFF.